This passage covers 4 T cell receptor beta chains from one sample sequenced in a study of blood T cell repertoires in COVID-19. Sequencing used immunoSEQ multiplex PCR; TCRdb keeps in-frame clones, though not all of them. This sample has a few hundred thousand clones, with about nine tenths found just once. Input material: PBMCs or T cells enriched from blood (not recorded which). The source is a human donor in a cohort exposed to, infected with or recovered from COVID-19 (not recorded which). The donor label of this sample is uncertain.

The CDR3 region is CASSGSGRRRTF. CDR3 in DNA: TGTGCCAGCAGTGGGTCAGGCCGTCGAAGGACCTTC. The V and J genes are TRBV25-1 and TRBJ1-2, with D hard to call. CDR3 length equals 12 residues. Deletions cut 4 bases from V and 14 bases from J, with 17 bases between. Looked up from germline, CDR1 is MGHDK and CDR2 is SYGVNS.

This rearrangement joins TRBV4-1 to TRBJ1-1, with D unclear. Trimming removed 6 bases at V and 1 base at J, with 12 bases between. Per germline, CDR1 MGHRA and CDR2 YSYEKL. The CDR3 is made up of 14 amino acids. The CDR3 is CASSLGWPNTEAFF. The CDR3 DNA reads as TGCGCCAGCAGTCTAGGCTGGCCGAACACTGAAGCTTTCTTT.

The chain links TRBV24-1 to TRBJ1-1; D is possibly TRBD1 (5 bases). CDR3 size: 13 residues. CDR1 is KGHDR, CDR2 SFDVKD, per germline. The V end lost 6 bases, the J end lost 0 bases, and 7 bases lay between the germline ends. The CDR3 DNA is TGTGCCACCAGTCAGGGCGTGAACACTGAAGCTTTCTTT. This encodes CATSQGVNTEAFF.

This sequence joins TRBV5-1 and TRBJ2-7; D perhaps matches TRBD1 (6 bases). CDR1 is SGHRS and CDR2 is YFSETQ in the germline V gene. This CDR3 is built from 13 residues. V was clipped by 0 bases and J by 6 bases, with 10 bases between them. This CDR3 is CASSLDRGIEQYF. The CDR3 DNA reads TGCGCCAGCAGCTTGGATAGGGGGATCGAGCAGTACTTC.